This T cell receptor beta chain was recorded in a study of T cells in Graves' hyperthyroidism and ophthalmopathy. Subjects aged 18 to 65 presented with newly diagnosed hyperthyroidism of less than 2 months' duration. Those patients with uncontrolled infection, other autoimmune disease, pregnancy or lactation were excluded. Progressors' blood was drawn at hyperthyroidism diagnosis, before ophthalmopathy symptoms. What was amplified from RNA transcripts were TCR beta CDR3 regions. First-round RT-PCR with HTBI primers amplified the TCR CDR3 region. TCRdb processed the multiplex PCR reads anew with MiXCR; each CDR3 protein has one entry. The table lists some 370,000 distinct CDR3 sequences, roughly 15% of them singletons, with approximately 35% in the top ten. About this clonotype: The antigen is undetermined. A read error may explain this, as a much larger clone is one base away.

Germline-derived CDR1 and CDR2 are KGHDR and SFDVKD. This CDR3 has 12 amino acids. Study conclusions and caveats: Ophthalmopathy was model-predicted a median around 6.1 months pre-onset.

Sequencing was performed on blood. This TCR was sampled from a woman aged 30 to 39 with Graves' hyperthyroidism that later progressed to Graves' ophthalmopathy. The chain employs TRBV24-1 and TRBJ1-1; the D is unclear. DNA for the CDR3: TGTGCCACCAGTGACGCTTACACTGGAGCTTTCTTT. Its translation: CATSDAYTGAFF.